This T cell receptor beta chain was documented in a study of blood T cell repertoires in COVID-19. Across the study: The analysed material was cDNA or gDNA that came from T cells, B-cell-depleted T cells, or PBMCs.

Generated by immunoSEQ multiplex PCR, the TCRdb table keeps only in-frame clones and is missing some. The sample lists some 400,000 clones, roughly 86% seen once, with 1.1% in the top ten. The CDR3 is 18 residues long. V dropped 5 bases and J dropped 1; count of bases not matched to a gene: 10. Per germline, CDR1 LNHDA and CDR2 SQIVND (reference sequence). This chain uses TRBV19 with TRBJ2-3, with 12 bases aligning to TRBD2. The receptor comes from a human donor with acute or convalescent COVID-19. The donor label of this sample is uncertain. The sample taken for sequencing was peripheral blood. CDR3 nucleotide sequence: TGTGCCAGTAGTCCGACTAGCGGGGGAGCATTTCGCACAGATACGCAGTATTTT. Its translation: CASSPTSGGAFRTDTQYF.